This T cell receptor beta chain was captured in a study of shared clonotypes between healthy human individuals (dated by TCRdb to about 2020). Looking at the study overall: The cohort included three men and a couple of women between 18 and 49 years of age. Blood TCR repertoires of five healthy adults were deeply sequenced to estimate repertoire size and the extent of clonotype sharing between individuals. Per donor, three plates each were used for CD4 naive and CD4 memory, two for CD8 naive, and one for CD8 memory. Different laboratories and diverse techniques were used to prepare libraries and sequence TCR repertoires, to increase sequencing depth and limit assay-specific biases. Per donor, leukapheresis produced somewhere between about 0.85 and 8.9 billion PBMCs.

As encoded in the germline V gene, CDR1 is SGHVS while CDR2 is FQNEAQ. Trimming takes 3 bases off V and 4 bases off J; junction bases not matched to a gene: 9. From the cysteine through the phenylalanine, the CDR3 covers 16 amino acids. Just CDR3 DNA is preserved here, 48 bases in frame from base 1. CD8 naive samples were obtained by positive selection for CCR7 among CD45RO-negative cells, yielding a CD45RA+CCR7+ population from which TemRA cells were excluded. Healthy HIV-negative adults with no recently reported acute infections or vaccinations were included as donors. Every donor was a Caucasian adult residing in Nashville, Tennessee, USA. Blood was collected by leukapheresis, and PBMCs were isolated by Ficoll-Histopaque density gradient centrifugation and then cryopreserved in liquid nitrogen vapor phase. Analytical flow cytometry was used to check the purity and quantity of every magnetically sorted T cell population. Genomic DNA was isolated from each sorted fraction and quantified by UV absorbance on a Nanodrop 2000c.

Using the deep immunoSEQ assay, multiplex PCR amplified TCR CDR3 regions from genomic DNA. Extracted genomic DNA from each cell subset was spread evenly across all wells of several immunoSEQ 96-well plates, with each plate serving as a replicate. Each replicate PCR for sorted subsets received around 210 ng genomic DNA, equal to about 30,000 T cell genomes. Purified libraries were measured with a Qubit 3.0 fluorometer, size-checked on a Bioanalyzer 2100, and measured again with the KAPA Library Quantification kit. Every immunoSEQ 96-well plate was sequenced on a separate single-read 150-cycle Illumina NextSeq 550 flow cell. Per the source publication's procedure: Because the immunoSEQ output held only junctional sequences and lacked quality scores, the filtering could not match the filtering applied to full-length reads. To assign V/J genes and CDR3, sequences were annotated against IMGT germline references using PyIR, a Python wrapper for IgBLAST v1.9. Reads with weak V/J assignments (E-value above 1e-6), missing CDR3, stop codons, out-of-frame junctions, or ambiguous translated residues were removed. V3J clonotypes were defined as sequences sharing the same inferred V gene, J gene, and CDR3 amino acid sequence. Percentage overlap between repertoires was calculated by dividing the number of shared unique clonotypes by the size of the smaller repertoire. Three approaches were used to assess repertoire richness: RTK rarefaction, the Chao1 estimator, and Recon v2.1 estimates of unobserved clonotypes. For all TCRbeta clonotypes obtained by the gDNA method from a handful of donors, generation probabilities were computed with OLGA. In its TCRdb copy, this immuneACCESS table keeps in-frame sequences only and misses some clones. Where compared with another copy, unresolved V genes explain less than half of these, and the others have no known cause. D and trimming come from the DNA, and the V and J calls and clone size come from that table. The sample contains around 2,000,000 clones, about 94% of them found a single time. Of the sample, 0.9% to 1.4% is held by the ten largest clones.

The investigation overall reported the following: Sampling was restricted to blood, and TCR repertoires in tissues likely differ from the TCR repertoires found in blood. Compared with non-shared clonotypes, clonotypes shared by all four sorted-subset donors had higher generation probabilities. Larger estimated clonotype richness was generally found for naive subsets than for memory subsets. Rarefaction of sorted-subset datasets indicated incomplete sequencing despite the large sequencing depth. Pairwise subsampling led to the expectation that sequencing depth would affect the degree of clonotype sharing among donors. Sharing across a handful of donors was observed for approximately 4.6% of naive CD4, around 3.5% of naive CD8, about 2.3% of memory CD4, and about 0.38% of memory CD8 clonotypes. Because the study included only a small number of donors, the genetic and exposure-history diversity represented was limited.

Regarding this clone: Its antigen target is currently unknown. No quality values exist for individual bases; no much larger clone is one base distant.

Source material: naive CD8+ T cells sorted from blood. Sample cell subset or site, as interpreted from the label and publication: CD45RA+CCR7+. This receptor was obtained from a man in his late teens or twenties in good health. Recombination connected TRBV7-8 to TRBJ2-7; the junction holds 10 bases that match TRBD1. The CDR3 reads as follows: CASSFEETGGLYEQYF. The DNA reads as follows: TGTGCCAGCAGCTTTGAGGAGACAGGGGGCTTATACGAGCAGTACTTC.